This T cell receptor beta chain was obtained from a study of blood T cell repertoires in COVID-19. Study details: There were acute and convalescent COVID-19 samples, and they came from the United States, Italy and Spain. The analysed material was cDNA or gDNA that came from T cells, B-cell-depleted T cells, or PBMCs.

This clone was picked up one time. The CDR3 runs to 14 residues. Germline trimming cut 4 bases from V and 7 bases from J; bases unmatched to any gene: 7. From germline, CDR1 is KGHSH and CDR2 LQKENI. Authors' processing steps: Reference gene primer amplification gave nucleated cell count estimates. TCRdb's copy holds only in-frame clones and misses some; the assay was immunoSEQ multiplex PCR. The DNA was the basis for D and trimming; V, J and clone size are from that table. The table lists 200,000 to 300,000 clones, 83% of them singletons. The sample taken for sequencing was peripheral blood. The TCR originated in a human donor in a cohort sampled during active COVID-19. This chain connects TRBV18 to TRBJ1-5, with 7 positions matching TRBD1. As DNA, the CDR3 is TGTGCCAGCTCACAGGGGGCGCGGACGCAGCCCCAGCATTTT. Encoded protein: CASSQGARTQPQHF. The complete variable domain, with remaining parts taken from reference TRBV18 and TRBJ1-5, reads NAGVMQNPRHLVRRRGQEARLRCSPMKGHSHVYWYRQLPEEGLKFMVYLQKENIIDESGMPKERFSAEFPKEGPSILRIQQVVRGDSAAYFCASSQGARTQPQHFGDGTRLSIL.